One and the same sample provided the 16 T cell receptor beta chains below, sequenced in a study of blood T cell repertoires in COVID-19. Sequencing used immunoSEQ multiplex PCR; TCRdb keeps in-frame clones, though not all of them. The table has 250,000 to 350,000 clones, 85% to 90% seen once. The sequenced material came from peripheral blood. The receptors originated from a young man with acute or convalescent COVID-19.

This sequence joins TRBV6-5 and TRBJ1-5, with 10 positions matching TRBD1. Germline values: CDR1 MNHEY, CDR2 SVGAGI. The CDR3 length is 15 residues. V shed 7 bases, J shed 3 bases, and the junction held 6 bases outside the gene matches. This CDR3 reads CASTRDRGDNQPQHF. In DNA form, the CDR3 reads TGTGCCAGCACCCGGGACAGGGGTGACAATCAGCCCCAGCATTTT.

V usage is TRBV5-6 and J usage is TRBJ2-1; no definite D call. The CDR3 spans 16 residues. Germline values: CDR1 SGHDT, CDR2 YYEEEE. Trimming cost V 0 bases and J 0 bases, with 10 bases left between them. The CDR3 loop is CASSLAAVSSYNEQFF. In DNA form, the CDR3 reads TGTGCCAGCAGCTTGGCCGCGGTAAGCTCCTACAATGAGCAGTTCTTC.

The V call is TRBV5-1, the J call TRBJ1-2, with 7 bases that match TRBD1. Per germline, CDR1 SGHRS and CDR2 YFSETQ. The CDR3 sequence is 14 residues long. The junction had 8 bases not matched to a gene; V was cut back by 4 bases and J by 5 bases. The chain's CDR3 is CASSRIGQAYGYTF. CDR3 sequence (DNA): TGCGCCAGCAGCAGAATAGGACAGGCGTATGGCTACACCTTC.

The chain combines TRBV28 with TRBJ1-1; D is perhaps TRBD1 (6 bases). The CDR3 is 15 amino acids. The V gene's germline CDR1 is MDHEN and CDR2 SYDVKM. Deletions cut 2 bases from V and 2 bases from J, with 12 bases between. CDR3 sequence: CASSLQGKVNTEAFF. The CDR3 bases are TGTGCCAGCAGTTTACAGGGGAAGGTTAACACTGAAGCTTTCTTT.

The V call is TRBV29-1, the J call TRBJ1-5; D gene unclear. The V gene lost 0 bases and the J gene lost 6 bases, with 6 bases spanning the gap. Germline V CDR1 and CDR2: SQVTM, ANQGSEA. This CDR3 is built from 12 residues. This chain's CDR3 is CSVEENGQPQHF. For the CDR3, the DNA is TGCAGCGTTGAAGAAAACGGTCAGCCCCAGCATTTT.

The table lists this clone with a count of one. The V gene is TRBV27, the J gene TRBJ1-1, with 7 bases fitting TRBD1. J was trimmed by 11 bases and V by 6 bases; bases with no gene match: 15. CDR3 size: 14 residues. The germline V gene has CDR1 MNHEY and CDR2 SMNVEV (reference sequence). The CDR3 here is CASSLQGFVDYAFF. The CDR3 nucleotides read TGTGCCAGCAGCCTACAGGGGTTCGTAGATTATGCTTTCTTT.

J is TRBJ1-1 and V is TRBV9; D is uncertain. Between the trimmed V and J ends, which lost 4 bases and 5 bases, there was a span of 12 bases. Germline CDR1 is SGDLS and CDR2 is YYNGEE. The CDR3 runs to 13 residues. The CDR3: CASSPGPGTEAFF. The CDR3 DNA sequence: TGTGCCAGCAGCCCCGGACCGGGAACTGAAGCTTTCTTT.

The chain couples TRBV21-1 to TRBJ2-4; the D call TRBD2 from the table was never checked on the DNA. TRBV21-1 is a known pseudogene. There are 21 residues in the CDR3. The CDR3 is CASSIPYRRGGRRGAKNIQYF. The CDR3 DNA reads TGTGCCAGCAGCATACCCTATCGTCGTGGCGGGAGAAGGGGGGCCAAAAACATTCAGTACTTC.

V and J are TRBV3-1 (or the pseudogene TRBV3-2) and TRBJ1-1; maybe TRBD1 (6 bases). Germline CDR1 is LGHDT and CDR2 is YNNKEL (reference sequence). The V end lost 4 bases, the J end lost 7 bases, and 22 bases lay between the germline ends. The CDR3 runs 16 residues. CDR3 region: CASSPILGRGNDEAFF. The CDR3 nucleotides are TGTGCCAGCAGCCCGATACTTGGGAGGGGGAACGATGAAGCTTTCTTT.

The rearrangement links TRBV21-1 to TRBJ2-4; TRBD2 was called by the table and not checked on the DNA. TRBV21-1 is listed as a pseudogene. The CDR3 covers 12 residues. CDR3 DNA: TGTGCCAGCACGGGGGTCAAAAACATTCAGTACTTC. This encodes CASTGVKNIQYF.

The CDR3 region is CASSEILAGSTDTQYF. CDR3 DNA: TGTGCCAGCAGTGAAATACTAGCGGGGAGCACAGATACGCAGTATTTT. The chain recombines TRBV6-1 with TRBJ2-3; 10 bases fit TRBD2. The CDR3 consists of 16 residues. Per germline, CDR1 MNHNS and CDR2 SASEGT. The V segment lost 2 bases and the J segment 0 bases; nucleotides outside the gene matches: 2.

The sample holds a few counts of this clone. The CDR3 coding sequence is TGTGCCAGCAGTTTGGTGACAGGGCCTGGAAACACCATATATTTT. Amino acids: CASSLVTGPGNTIYF. The J gene is TRBJ1-3, the V gene TRBV28, with 7 bases fitting TRBD1. V gave up 3 bases and J gave up 2 bases; unmatched junction bases: 4. Germline-derived CDR1 and CDR2 are MDHEN and SYDVKM. This CDR3 contains 15 residues.

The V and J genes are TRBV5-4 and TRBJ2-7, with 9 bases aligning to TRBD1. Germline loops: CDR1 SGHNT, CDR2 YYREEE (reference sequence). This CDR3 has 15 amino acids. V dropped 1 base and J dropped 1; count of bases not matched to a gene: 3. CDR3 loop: CASSLIGQGSYEQYF. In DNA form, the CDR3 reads TGTGCCAGCAGCTTGATAGGACAGGGGTCCTACGAGCAGTACTTC. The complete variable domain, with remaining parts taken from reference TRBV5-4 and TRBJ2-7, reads ETGVTQSPTHLIKTRGQQVTLRCSSQSGHNTVSWYQQALGQGPQFIFQYYREEENGRGNFPPRFSGLQFPNYSSELNVNALELDDSALYLCASSLIGQGSYEQYFGPGTRLTVT.

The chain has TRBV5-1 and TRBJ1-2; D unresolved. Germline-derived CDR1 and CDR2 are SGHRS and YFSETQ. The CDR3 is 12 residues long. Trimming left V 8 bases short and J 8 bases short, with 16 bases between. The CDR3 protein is CARAGGFIGYTF. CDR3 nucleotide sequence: TGCGCCAGAGCTGGAGGGTTTATCGGCTACACCTTC.

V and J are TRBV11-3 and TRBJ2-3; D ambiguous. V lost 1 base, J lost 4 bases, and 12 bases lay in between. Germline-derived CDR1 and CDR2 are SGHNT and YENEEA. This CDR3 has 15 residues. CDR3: CASSLGGRISDTQYF. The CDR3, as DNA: TGTGCCAGCAGCTTAGGCGGCAGAATCTCAGATACGCAGTATTTT.

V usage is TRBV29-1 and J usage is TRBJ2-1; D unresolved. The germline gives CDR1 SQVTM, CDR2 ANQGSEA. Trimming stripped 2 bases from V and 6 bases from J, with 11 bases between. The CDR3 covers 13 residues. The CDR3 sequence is CSVELLVVNEQFF. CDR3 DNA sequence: TGCAGCGTTGAACTGCTAGTTGTCAATGAGCAGTTCTTC.